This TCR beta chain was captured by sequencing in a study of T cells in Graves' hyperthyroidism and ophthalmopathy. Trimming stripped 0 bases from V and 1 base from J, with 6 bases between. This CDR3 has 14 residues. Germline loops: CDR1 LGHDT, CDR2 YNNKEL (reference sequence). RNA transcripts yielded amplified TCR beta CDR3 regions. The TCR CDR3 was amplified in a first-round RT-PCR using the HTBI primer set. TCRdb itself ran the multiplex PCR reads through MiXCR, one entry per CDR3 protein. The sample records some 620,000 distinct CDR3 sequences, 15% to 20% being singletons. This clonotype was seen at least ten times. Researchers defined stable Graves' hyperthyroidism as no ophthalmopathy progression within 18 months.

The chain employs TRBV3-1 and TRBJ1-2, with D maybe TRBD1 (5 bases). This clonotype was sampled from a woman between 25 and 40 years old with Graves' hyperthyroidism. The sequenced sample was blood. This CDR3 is CASSQEGGNYGYTF. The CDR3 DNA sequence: TGTGCCAGCAGCCAAGAGGGGGGTAACTATGGCTACACCTTC.